Listed below are T cell receptor beta chains from one sample, sequenced in a study of T cells after yellow fever vaccination. One entry per CDR3 protein results from TCRdb running MiXCR on the 5' RACE reads. The repertoire holds more than 9,500 distinct CDR3 sequences, with about 5.8% as singletons. The material was PBMCs, either bulk or a sorted T-cell subset (CD4+, CD8+, memory, or dextramer-sorted; not recorded which), obtained on the day of the yellow fever booster vaccination. The receptor source for this set is a man aged 25 to 45 who received the YFV17D yellow fever vaccine. CDR3s include the opening cysteine and the closing phenylalanine or tryptophan. A D gene is named only where the DNA matches it firmly. Expanded clones are given a class, and other clones once, few, many or no size at all.

-	TRBJ2-3	many	TRBV29-1	TGCAGCCTCGGACAGACCGGAGATACGCAGTATTTT	CSLGQTGDTQYF
TRBD1	TRBJ2-5	medium-sized	TRBV5-6	TGTGCCAGCAGCGGACAGGGGATTGTCGAGACCCAGTACTTC	CASSGQGIVETQYF
-	TRBJ2-1	medium-sized	TRBV27	TGTGCCAGCAGTTTAGTCCTAGCGTCGTACAATGAGCAGTTCTTC	CASSLVLASYNEQFF
TRBD1	TRBJ2-1	many	TRBV20-1	TGCAGTGCAAGGCCTGCGGGACAGGGCTCCTACAATGAGCAGTTCTTC	CSARPAGQGSYNEQFF
-	TRBJ2-7	medium-sized	TRBV12-3/TRBV12-4	TGTGCCAGCAGTTTAGGGGCCCTCTACGAGCAGTACTTC	CASSLGALYEQYF
-	TRBJ1-1	many	TRBV20-1	TGCAGTGCTACCGTCGACACTGAAGCTTTCTTT	CSATVDTEAFF
TRBD2	TRBJ2-5	medium-sized	TRBV20-1	TGCAGTGCTGGGTCTAGCGGGAGAGTGGAGACCCAGTACTTC	CSAGSSGRVETQYF
-	TRBJ2-2	many	TRBV11-2	TGTGCCAGCAGCAAAGGATCACCAGGGGAGCTGTTTTTT	CASSKGSPGELFF
-	TRBJ2-1	-	TRBV11-2	TGTGCCAGCAGCCCAATCGGTGGCTCCTACAATGAGCAGTTCTTC	CASSPIGGSYNEQFF
-	TRBJ1-6	many	TRBV7-8	TGTGCCAGCAGCTCATCACCAGGGGCACCCCTCCACTTT	CASSSSPGAPLHF
-	TRBJ1-4	many	TRBV7-3	TGTGCCAGCAGCTTACGGGGGCAGGGTGAAAAACTGTTTTTT	CASSLRGQGEKLFF
-	TRBJ2-7	medium-sized	TRBV28	TGTGCCAGCACGACTACCCAGGGAAACGAGCAGTACTTC	CASTTTQGNEQYF
-	TRBJ1-1	many	TRBV25-1	TGTGCCAGCAGTGAATTGGGCAGGGTCCACGAGGGGACTGAAGCTTTCTTT	CASSELGRVHEGTEAFF
TRBD2	TRBJ2-3	many	TRBV5-4	TGTGCCAGCAGCGAGGGAGGGACAGATACGCAGTATTTT	CASSEGGTDTQYF
TRBD2	TRBJ2-7	many	TRBV3-1	TGTGCCAGCAGCCGGAATAGCGGGAGGTTCTACGAGCAGTACTTC	CASSRNSGRFYEQYF
-	TRBJ1-3	many	TRBV5-1	TGCGCCAGCAGCTTGGGTTCGGGCTCTGGAAACACCATATATTTT	CASSLGSGSGNTIYF
TRBD2	TRBJ2-2	medium-sized	TRBV7-3	TGTGCCAGCAGCTTAGCCGGGACTAGCAAGGGGGCCGGGGAGCTGTTTTTT	CASSLAGTSKGAGELFF
TRBD2	TRBJ2-5	medium-sized	TRBV6-5	TGTGCCAGCAAGAGACTAGCGGGAGGGCCGTCGGAGACCCAGTACTTC	CASKRLAGGPSETQYF
-	TRBJ2-2	many	TRBV28	TGTGCCAGCATTCCAGGGGGGCAGAGTACCGGGGAGCTGTTTTTT	CASIPGGQSTGELFF
-	TRBJ2-5	few	TRBV18	TGTGCCAGCTCCCTATACGTGAAGGAAGAGACCCAGTACTTC	CASSLYVKEETQYF
-	TRBJ2-2	medium-sized	TRBV19	TGTGCCTCTCGGGTGGGGGGCGGCACCGGGGAGCTGTTTTTT	CASRVGGGTGELFF
TRBD1	TRBJ2-1	medium-sized	TRBV29-1	TGCAGCGTTGAAAATTTCGGGACAGGGGCAAATGAGCAGTTCTTC	CSVENFGTGANEQFF
-	TRBJ2-3	many	TRBV30	TGTGCCTGGAGAACCGTGGGTAGGAGCACAGATACGCAGTATTTT	CAWRTVGRSTDTQYF
TRBD2	TRBJ2-5	-	TRBV18	TGTGCCAGCTCACCAGAAGCGGGAGCTGCTGAGACCCAGTACTTC	CASSPEAGAAETQYF
TRBD2	TRBJ2-1	many	TRBV20-1	TGCAGTGCCGACGGGGGGGCGCTCTACAATGAGCAGTTCTTC	CSADGGALYNEQFF
TRBD2	TRBJ2-1	many	TRBV14	TGTGCCAGCAGCTCAGCGGGAGCCTACAATGAGCAGTTCTTC	CASSSAGAYNEQFF
-	TRBJ2-3	medium-sized	TRBV5-1	TGCGCCAGCAGCTTGGATCCGGGACCAGATACGCAGTATTTT	CASSLDPGPDTQYF
TRBD2	TRBJ2-3	medium-sized	TRBV20-1	TGCAGTACCGGACTAGCGGGAGTCACAGATACGCAGTATTTT	CSTGLAGVTDTQYF
-	TRBJ1-4	many	TRBV29-1	TGCAGCGTTGTCCTCGGGGGAGATGAAAAACTGTTTTTT	CSVVLGGDEKLFF
-	TRBJ1-6	many	TRBV5-6	TGTGCCAGCAGTTCCGGGGTCTCACCCCTCCACTTT	CASSSGVSPLHF
TRBD1	TRBJ2-7	many	TRBV7-6	TGTGCCAGCAGCCCAGCCCAGGGACAGACCTACGAGCAGTACTTC	CASSPAQGQTYEQYF
TRBD2	TRBJ2-1	many	TRBV6-1	TGTGCCAGCAGTAAACTAGCGGGAGGGCTCAATGAGCAGTTCTTC	CASSKLAGGLNEQFF
TRBD1	TRBJ2-7	many	TRBV3-1	TGTGCCAGCAGCCAAGGCCTACGGACAGGGGGCTCCTACGAGCAGTACTTC	CASSQGLRTGGSYEQYF
-	TRBJ2-3	many	TRBV2	TGTGCCAGCAGTGACAGGGACCCCACAGATACGCAGTATTTT	CASSDRDPTDTQYF
-	TRBJ2-3	many	TRBV7-6	TGTGCCAGCAGCTTATTTATCCTAGCCCCTTGGGGCACAGATACGCAGTATTTT	CASSLFILAPWGTDTQYF
-	TRBJ1-5	many	TRBV19	TGTGCCAGTCATACCACAGGGAATAGCAATCAGCCCCAGCATTTT	CASHTTGNSNQPQHF
-	TRBJ2-2	few	TRBV7-2	TGTGCCAGCAGCTTAGTTGCCCCCGGGGAGCTGTTTTTT	CASSLVAPGELFF
-	TRBJ2-7	-	TRBV20-1	TGCTGTGCTAGGGCCCCAGGGACGGCGGGCGGCTACGAGCAGTACTTC	CCARAPGTAGGYEQYF
-	TRBJ2-7	-	TRBV7-8	TGTGCCATCGGCTCCAGACAGATCTTCTACGAGCAGTACTTC	CAIGSRQIFYEQYF
TRBD1	TRBJ1-2	many	TRBV5-1	TGCGCCAGCAGCTCTCCGGACAGGGAGGCCTATGGCTACACCTTC	CASSSPDREAYGYTF
TRBD2	TRBJ2-1	medium-sized	TRBV27	TGTGCCAGCAGTTTCTCCCTAGCGGGAAGCAATGAGCAGTTCTTC	CASSFSLAGSNEQFF
TRBD2	TRBJ2-7	many	TRBV7-2	TGTGCCAGCAGCTTTATCGCGGGAGCCTACGAGCAGTACTTC	CASSFIAGAYEQYF
TRBD1	TRBJ1-6	many	TRBV6-5	TGTGCCAGCTGTCCGGGGACAGGGATTTATTCACCCCTCCACTTT	CASCPGTGIYSPLHF
TRBD2	TRBJ2-1	-	TRBV7-2	TGTGCCAGCAGCTTAGGTGGACTAGCGGGATATGAGCAGTTCTTC	CASSLGGLAGYEQFF
-	TRBJ1-2	once	TRBV12-2	TGTGCAAATCGGGACAGGGACGGCTATGGCTACACCTTC	CANRDRDGYGYTF
-	TRBJ2-5	medium-sized	TRBV7-8	TGTGCCAGCAGCTTAGTAAGCGGGACCCAGTACTTC	CASSLVSGTQYF
-	TRBJ1-1	many	TRBV12-3/TRBV12-4	TGTGCCAGCAGTCGTATATTTAACACTGAAGCTTTCTTT	CASSRIFNTEAFF
-	TRBJ2-1	once	TRBV10-3	TGTGCCATCAGTGAGAGACTGGCGGGATACAATGAGCAGTTCTTC	CAISERLAGYNEQFF
TRBD2	TRBJ2-7	many	TRBV5-4	TGTGCCAGCAGCGACACTAGCGGGAGGCACGAGCAGTACTTC	CASSDTSGRHEQYF